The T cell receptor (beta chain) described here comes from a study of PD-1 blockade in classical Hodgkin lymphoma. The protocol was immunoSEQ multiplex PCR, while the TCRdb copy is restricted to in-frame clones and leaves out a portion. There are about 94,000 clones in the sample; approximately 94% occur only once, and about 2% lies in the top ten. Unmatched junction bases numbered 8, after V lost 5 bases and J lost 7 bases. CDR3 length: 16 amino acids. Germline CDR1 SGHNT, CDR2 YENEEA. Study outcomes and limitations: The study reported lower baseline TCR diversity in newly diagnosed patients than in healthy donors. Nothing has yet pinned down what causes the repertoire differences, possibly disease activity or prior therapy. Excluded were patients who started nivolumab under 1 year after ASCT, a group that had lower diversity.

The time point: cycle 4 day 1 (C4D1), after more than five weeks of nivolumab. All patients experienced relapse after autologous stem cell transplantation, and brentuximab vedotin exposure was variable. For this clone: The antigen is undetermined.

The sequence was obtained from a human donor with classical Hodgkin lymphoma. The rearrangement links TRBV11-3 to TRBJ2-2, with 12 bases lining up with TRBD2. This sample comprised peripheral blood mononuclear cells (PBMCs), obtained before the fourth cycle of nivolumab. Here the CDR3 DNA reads TGTGCCAGCAGCCCCGGACTAGCGGGGCCGGGCGGGGAGCTGTTTTTT. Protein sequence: CASSPGLAGPGGELFF. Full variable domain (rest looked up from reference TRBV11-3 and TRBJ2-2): EAGVVQSPRYKIIEKKQPVAFWCNPISGHNTLYWYLQNLGQGPELLIRYENEEAVDDSQLPKDRFSAERLKGVDSTLKIQPAELGDSAVYLCASSPGLAGPGGELFFGEGSRLTVL.